This T cell receptor (beta chain) was captured by sequencing in a study of Ad26.COV2.S vaccination and SARS-CoV-2 variants. For the study at large: Dosing was one shot or two shots 56 days apart. Study results and limitations: Measures of TCR breadth and depth may have fallen short of total T cell responses. Vaccinees reportedly had broad spike-specific CD8+ and CD4+ T cell responses.

Indicated treatment: about 20 received Ad26.COV2.S at low or high dose, single or two shots; about five received placebo; per-sample allocation not given. Day 63 after the first injection of vaccine or placebo was the sampling time. At a Boston site, the person donating was an adult of 18-55 years. Details on this clone: As yet, its antigen is unknown.

Measured with immunoSEQ multiplex PCR; TCRdb has only the in-frame clones, and not every one. The sample carries hundreds of thousands of clones, more than 80% recorded once. The germline CDR1 and CDR2 sequences are MNHNS and SASEGT. There are 15 residues in the CDR3. V lost 2 bases and J lost 4, with 14 bases in between. The V gene is TRBV6-1, the J gene TRBJ2-5; the D gene is possibly TRBD1 (5 bases). The sequence was obtained from a person aged 18-60 years who received the Ad26.COV2.S COVID-19 vaccine or a placebo. Sequences were derived from peripheral blood, sampled in a trial of Ad26.COV2.S vaccine versus placebo. The CDR3 reads CASSERGRDGETQYF. CDR3 sequence (DNA): TGTGCCAGCAGTGAAAGGGGCAGGGATGGAGAGACCCAGTACTTC.